These 22 T cell receptor beta chains were sequenced from one sample in a study of CDR3 diversity in severe acne. TCRdb itself ran the PCR reads through MiXCR, one entry per CDR3 protein. This sample has tens of thousands of distinct CDR3 sequences; over 40% occur once, and the top ten carry around an eighth. The specimen was blood. The receptors derive from a male donor in good health, without acne.

This clonotype has only a few counts. The chain combines TRBV4-1 with TRBJ2-7; 9 nucleotides align to TRBD1. The CDR3 loop spans 14 amino acids. Germline assignment: CDR1 MGHRA and CDR2 YSYEKL. V was pared by 10 bases and J by 1 base, with 8 bases of the junction left unmatched. The CDR3 is CATSRTGVSYEQYF. The CDR3 region has the DNA TGCGCCACCTCAAGGACAGGGGTTTCCTACGAGCAGTACTTC.

The chain joins TRBV2 to TRBJ2-7; 9 nucleotides align to TRBD1. The J call may be incorrect, as the DNA end agrees better with TRBJ2-1. The germline V gene encodes CDR1 SNHLY and CDR2 FYNNEI. CDR3 size: 12 residues. The CDR3: CASRPGQGEQFF. CDR3 nucleotide sequence: TGTGCCAGCAGACCCGGACAGGGGGAGCAGTTCTTC.

The chain combines TRBV30 with TRBJ1-4; 7 bases line up with TRBD1. This CDR3 has 14 amino acids. Germline V gene lookup returns CDR1 GTSNPN and CDR2 SVGIG (reference sequence). The junction had 5 bases not matched to a gene; V was cut back by 5 bases and J by 2 bases. The CDR3 DNA follows: TGTGCCTGGGCGACAGGGCGCACTAATGAAAAACTGTTTTTT. It encodes CAWATGRTNEKLFF.

The rearrangement links TRBV20-1 to TRBJ2-7; 11 positions match TRBD2. The CDR3 has 15 amino acids. After removal of 1 base from V and 6 bases from J, the junction contained 8 bases not matched to a gene. Looked up from germline, CDR1 is DFQATT and CDR2 is SNEGSKA (reference sequence). The CDR3 sequence: CSARGLAGQHSEQYF. The CDR3 DNA follows: TGCAGTGCTAGAGGACTAGCGGGACAACACAGCGAGCAGTACTTC.

The rearrangement joins TRBV5-6 to TRBJ2-5; D remains unclear. CDR3 length equals 14 residues. The ends were cut back, 6 bases at V and 2 bases at J, with 14 bases in the middle. Per the germline V gene, CDR1 is SGHDT and CDR2 is YYEEEE. This CDR3 reads CASNAPVRQETQYF. CDR3 in DNA: TGTGCCAGCAACGCCCCCGTCCGTCAAGAGACCCAGTACTTC.

The chain employs TRBV2 and TRBJ1-5, with 8 bases lining up with TRBD2. TRBJ2-5 matches the DNA end more closely, so the J call is doubtful. CDR3 size: 16 residues. Germline CDR1 and CDR2: SNHLY and FYNNEI. The CDR3 here is CASSVGGGDSNQPQYF. As DNA, the CDR3 is TGTGCCAGCAGTGTCGGGGGGGGGGATAGCAATCAGCCCCAGTACTTC.

The rearrangement uses TRBV25-1 and TRBJ2-7, with TRBD1 matching over 9 bases. The germline CDR1 and CDR2 sequences are MGHDK and SYGVNS. V trimming: 3 bases; J trimming: 4 bases; junction bases outside the gene matches: 4. The CDR3 spans 14 residues. CDR3 sequence reads: CASSEAGTGYEQYF. Written as DNA, the CDR3 is TGTGCCAGCAGTGAGGCCGGGACAGGGTACGAGCAGTACTTC.

Of note for this clonotype: At one of its ends the junction is not consistent with the germline gene, which may arise from a read error. The chain couples TRBV5-1 to TRBJ1-2; 7 nucleotides align to TRBD1. The CDR3 length is 12 residues. CDR1 is SGHRS and CDR2 is YFSETQ in the germline V gene. The DNA of the CDR3 is TGCGCCAGCAGCCTGACAGGGTATGGCTGCACCTTC. As protein: CASSLTGYGCTF.

The CDR3 sequence is CSARGSYEQYF. The CDR3 DNA reads as TGCAGTGCTAGAGGATCCTACGAGCAGTACTTC. V and J are TRBV20-1 and TRBJ2-7; D is undetermined. This CDR3 is built from 11 residues. CDR1 and CDR2 from the germline V gene are DFQATT and SNEGSKA (reference sequence). V was trimmed by 1 base and J by 1 base, leaving 2 bases between them.

The chain has TRBV13 and TRBJ2-2; the D gene is possibly TRBD1 (6 bases). There are 16 residues in the CDR3. Germline assignment: CDR1 PRHDT and CDR2 FYEKMQ (reference sequence). V was clipped by 5 bases and J by 0 bases, with 13 bases between them. The CDR3 region is CASSRAGTSNTGELFF. The CDR3 DNA reads TGTGCCAGCAGCCGAGCCGGGACATCGAACACCGGGGAGCTGTTTTTT. Based on the CDR3 plus reference TRBV13 and TRBJ2-2, the full variable domain is AAGVIQSPRHLIKEKRETATLKCYPIPRHDTVYWYQQGPGQDPQFLISFYEKMQSDKGSIPDRFSAQQFSDYHSELNMSSLELGDSALYFCASSRAGTSNTGELFFGEGSRLTVL.

This clonotype was observed a few times. The chain is built from TRBV15 and TRBJ1-2; a weak D match, TRBD1 (5 bases). The CDR3 runs to 15 residues. CDR1 is LNHNV and CDR2 is YYDKDF in the germline V gene (reference sequence). Deletions cut 6 bases from V and 3 bases from J, with 17 bases between. The CDR3 protein is CATSRTGGAHYGYTF. For the CDR3, the DNA is TGTGCCACCAGTAGAACCGGTGGGGCCCACTATGGCTACACCTTC. Looking up the rest from reference TRBV15 and TRBJ1-2 gives the full variable domain: DAMVIQNPRYQVTQFGKPVTLSCSQTLNHNVMYWYQQKSSQAPKLLFHYYDKDFNNEADTPDNFQSRRPNTSFCFLDIRSPGLGDTAMYLCATSRTGGAHYGYTFGSGTRLTVV.

The chain has TRBV20-1 and TRBJ2-7; 10 nucleotides align to TRBD1. J was trimmed by 7 bases and V by 3 bases; bases with no gene match: 6. Germline V CDR1 and CDR2: DFQATT, SNEGSKA (reference sequence). CDR3 length: 13 residues. As DNA, the CDR3 is TGCAGTGCTAGCGGGGACAGGGGAGGTGAGCAGTACTTC. This sequence encodes CSASGDRGGEQYF.

In the case of this clonotype: A read error is possible here, since a much larger clone lies one base away. The chain uses TRBV6-1 and TRBJ1-4; 10 positions match TRBD1. The V gene's germline CDR1 is MNHNS and CDR2 SASEGT. CDR3 length: 16 amino acids. CDR3 sequence reads: CASGEAGGTGDEKLFF. For the CDR3, the DNA is TGTGCCAGCGGTGAAGCGGGAGGGACAGGGGATGAAAAACTGTTTTTT.

This clonotype was found many times. The genes are TRBV11-1 and TRBJ2-3; 8 bases agree with TRBD2. Looked up from germline, CDR1 is SGHAT and CDR2 is FQDESV (reference sequence). The CDR3 has 14 amino acids. V was pared by 1 base and J by 4 bases, with 1 base of the junction left unmatched. CDR3 sequence reads: CASSLGGGPDTQYF. CDR3 bases: TGTGCCAGCAGCTTAGGCGGGGGGCCAGATACGCAGTATTTT.

The CDR3 DNA is TGTGCCAGCAGCCCCGATAGCGGGGGAAGAGGAGATACGCAGTATTTT. This sequence encodes CASSPDSGGRGDTQYF. The rearrangement joins TRBV7-3 to TRBJ2-3; TRBD2 matches at 9 bases. The CDR3 length is 16 residues. The germline V gene encodes CDR1 SGHTA and CDR2 FQGTGA. V lost 5 bases, J lost 5 bases, and 11 bases stayed unmatched.

In its sample, this clonotype was seen many times. The rearrangement uses TRBV5-1 and TRBJ1-1; D uncertain. Germline V gene sequence: CDR1 SGHRS, CDR2 YFSETQ. CDR3 length: 14 residues. With 6 bases removed from V and 8 bases from J, the gap between germline ends came to 20 bases. The CDR3 loop reads CASTTSGARAEAFF. For the CDR3, the DNA is TGCGCCAGCACCACGAGCGGTGCGCGAGCAGAAGCTTTCTTT.

This clonotype has just one count. This likely comes from a read error, as the CDR3 has no conserved phenylalanine or tryptophan at its end. It is unclear where the CDR3 begins or ends on the DNA, so no DNA is shown, and the CDR3 is as TCRdb lists it. This chain connects TRBV5-1 to TRBJ2-7; the table names TRBD1, a call not compared with the DNA. Germline CDR1 and CDR2: SGHRS and YFSETQ. The CDR3 has 9 residues if both end residues are counted. CDR3: CASTMGQGG.

The chain employs TRBV11-3 and TRBJ2-2; D is unresolved. Germline V gene lookup returns CDR1 SGHNT and CDR2 YENEEA. The CDR3 sequence is 15 residues long. V was trimmed by 5 bases and J by 1 base, leaving 11 bases between them. In DNA, the CDR3 is TGTGCCAGCAGCCAGACCCGTCAGAACACCGGGGAGCTGTTTTTT. Amino acids: CASSQTRQNTGELFF. The entire variable domain, with the rest obtained from reference TRBV11-3 and TRBJ2-2, is as follows: EAGVVQSPRYKIIEKKQPVAFWCNPISGHNTLYWYLQNLGQGPELLIRYENEEAVDDSQLPKDRFSAERLKGVDSTLKIQPAELGDSAVYLCASSQTRQNTGELFFGEGSRLTVL.

This clonotype is a singleton in its sample. In DNA, the CDR3 is TGCAGTGCTAGATCCCCAGGGGGCTACGAGCAGTACTTC. Protein sequence: CSARSPGGYEQYF. V usage is TRBV20-1 and J usage is TRBJ2-7; 7 bases map to TRBD1. Germline CDR1 DFQATT, CDR2 SNEGSKA (reference sequence). J lost 3 bases, V lost 2 bases, and 4 bases had no gene match. There are 13 residues in the CDR3.

This clonotype was seen many times. This chain connects TRBV9 to TRBJ1-1, with D possibly TRBD1 on 6 matching bases. The CDR3 has 17 residues. V was clipped by 0 bases and J by 5 bases, with 20 bases between them. Germline values: CDR1 SGDLS, CDR2 YYNGEE. The CDR3 loop is CASSVGGAGVEKTEAFF. DNA of the CDR3: TGTGCCAGCAGCGTAGGGGGGGCAGGGGTTGAGAAAACTGAAGCTTTCTTT.

The chain carries TRBV28 and TRBJ2-4; D is perhaps TRBD1 or TRBD2 (9 bases each). The germline V and J ends were trimmed by 5 bases and 8 bases, with 22 bases remaining between them. The germline CDR1 and CDR2 sequences are MDHEN and SYDVKM. The length of the CDR3 is 16 residues. As DNA, the CDR3 is TGTGCCAGCAGTCCTAGCGGGGACAGGGACAAGCACATTCAGTACTTC. Residues: CASSPSGDRDKHIQYF.

On this clonotype: The junction does not match germline at one end; this may be a read error. The CDR3 loop is CASRPIGQGREDF. DNA for the CDR3: TGTGCTAGCCGCCCTATCGGACAGGGGAGGGAGGACTTT. The chain uses TRBV7-7 and TRBJ2-3, with 9 bases identical to TRBD1. The CDR3 is 13 residues long. Looked up from germline, CDR1 is SSHAT and CDR2 is FNYEAQ (reference sequence).